A single sample gave rise to the 26 T cell receptor beta chains below, sequenced in a study of beta chain features in type 1 diabetes. Their antigens remain unidentified. Study-wide points: Among patients with Type 1 diabetes, TCRB CDR3s were moderately but significantly shorter in every one of the four CD4+ subsets.

Expressed TCRB transcripts got sequenced, as all isolated RNA was reverse transcribed. Here immunoSEQ multiplex PCR was the method, and the copy in TCRdb shows in-frame clones only, minus some. Among roughly 100,000 clones listed, 28% were seen once. Material: central memory CD4+ T cells from blood. These receptor sequences come from a woman between 18 and 29 years old with type 1 diabetes.

The rearrangement uses TRBV4-1 and TRBJ1-1; TRBD1 is a possible D gene (6 bases). The CDR3 is made up of 14 amino acids. CDR1 and CDR2 (germline): MGHRA, YSYEKL. Trimming shortened V by 6 bases and J by 0 bases, and 11 bases separated the two germline ends. In nucleotides, the CDR3 is TGCGCCAGCAGGAACAGGGCGATGAACACTGAAGCTTTCTTT. Its protein product is CASRNRAMNTEAFF.

As regards this clone: Other DNA sequences in the same sample also yield this CDR3. The chain links TRBV19 to TRBJ2-1, with D possibly being TRBD2 (6 bases). This CDR3 has 15 residues. The ends were cut back, 6 bases at V and 7 bases at J, with 19 bases in the middle. Germline CDR1 LNHDA, CDR2 SQIVND (reference sequence). Written as DNA, the CDR3 is TGTGCCAGTAGGGCGAGTAGCGGAAAAAAAAATGAGCAGTTCTTC. Translation gives CASRASSGKKNEQFF. The variable domain in full, with the rest retrieved from reference TRBV19 and TRBJ2-1, is DGGITQSPKYLFRKEGQNVTLSCEQNLNHDAMYWYRQDPGQGLRLIYYSQIVNDFQKGDIAEGYSVSREKKESFPLTVTSAQKNPTAFYLCASRASSGKKNEQFFGPGTRLTVL.

This clone has only one observation. The chain carries TRBV6-5 and TRBJ2-5; 7 bases line up with TRBD2. Germline-derived CDR1 and CDR2 are MNHEY and SVGAGI. V lost 0 bases to trimming and J lost 0 bases; unmatched junction nucleotides: 4. There are 16 residues in the CDR3. DNA of the CDR3: TGTGCCAGCAGTTACTCCGGCGGGAGTCACCAAGAGACCCAGTACTTC. It specifies CASSYSGGSHQETQYF.

The chain uses TRBV2 and TRBJ2-7, with a tentative D call TRBD2 (5 bases). This CDR3 is built from 13 residues. Germline CDR1 and CDR2: SNHLY and FYNNEI. V lost 6 bases to trimming and J lost 3 bases, with 12 bases between them. CDR3 nucleotide sequence: TGTGCCAGCAGGGATGGACTTGTCTACGAGCAGTACTTC. Its translation is CASRDGLVYEQYF.

V usage is TRBV15 and J usage is TRBJ2-2; D not certain. In germline, CDR1 is LNHNV, CDR2 YYDKDF (reference sequence). This CDR3 spans 12 amino acids. V dropped 5 bases and J dropped 4 bases, with 5 bases sitting between them. CDR3 bases: TGTGCCACCAGCGTTAGCACCGGGGAGCTGTTTTTT. Its translation: CATSVSTGELFF.

A few counts support this clone. The gene calls are TRBV5-4 and TRBJ2-3; 10 nucleotides line up with TRBD2. Germline V gene lookup returns CDR1 SGHNT and CDR2 YYREEE (reference sequence). This CDR3 is built from 15 residues. V shed 4 bases and J 5 bases; nucleotides not matched to a gene: 7. The CDR3 DNA follows: TGTGCCAGCAGCCCTCTAGCGGGAGCAGTAGATACGCAGTATTTT. This translates into CASSPLAGAVDTQYF.

V and J are TRBV6-5 and TRBJ2-1; 12 nucleotides match TRBD2. The V gene end was trimmed by 0 bases and the J gene end by 7 bases; junction bases not matched to a gene: 4. The CDR3 is made up of 16 amino acids. The germline gives CDR1 MNHEY, CDR2 SVGAGI. The DNA for the CDR3 is TGTGCCAGCAGTTACTCGCTAGCGGGAGGGCTAAATGAGCAGTTCTTC. Protein: CASSYSLAGGLNEQFF.

In this sample, this clone turned up a few times. This chain joins TRBV5-6 and TRBJ1-2; 7 bases agree with TRBD1. The germline V gene has CDR1 SGHDT and CDR2 YYEEEE. The CDR3 totals 16 residues. J lost 4 bases, V lost 4 bases, and 13 bases had no gene match. The CDR3 is CASSPDTGTAIYGYTF. DNA for the CDR3: TGTGCCAGCAGCCCTGATACCGGGACAGCCATCTATGGCTACACCTTC.

This chain joins TRBV2 and TRBJ1-5, with D possibly TRBD1 on 5 matching bases. The CDR3 runs 17 residues. The V and J ends lost 6 bases and 1 base respectively, with 19 bases between them. The germline gives CDR1 SNHLY, CDR2 FYNNEI. In DNA, the CDR3 is TGTGCCAGCAGCGGGACTGCAGGGTTACGAAGCAATCAGCCCCAGCATTTT. This encodes CASSGTAGLRSNQPQHF.

V is TRBV25-1 and J is TRBJ2-7; D possibly corresponds to TRBD1 (5 bases). Deletions cut 2 bases from V and 2 bases from J, with 13 bases between. CDR1 is MGHDK and CDR2 is SYGVNS in the germline V gene. This CDR3 comprises 15 residues. CDR3 bases: TGTGCCAGCAGTGAAACGGCAGGGTTAGCCTACGAGCAGTACTTC. Its protein is CASSETAGLAYEQYF.

CDR3 loop: CSASRAEQFF. The CDR3 nucleotides read TGCAGTGCCTCGAGGGCGGAGCAGTTCTTC. The V call is TRBV20-1, the J call TRBJ2-1; a weak D match, TRBD2 (5 bases). This CDR3 spans 10 amino acids. The germline V and J ends were trimmed by 6 bases and 10 bases, with 10 bases remaining between them. Germline CDR1 is DFQATT and CDR2 is SNEGSKA (reference sequence).

The genes are TRBV25-1 and TRBJ2-7, with D possibly TRBD1 on 6 matching bases. This CDR3 has 16 amino acids. Between the trimmed V and J ends, which lost 1 base and 7 bases, there was a span of 20 bases. The germline CDR1 and CDR2 sequences are MGHDK and SYGVNS. In DNA, the CDR3 is TGTGCCAGCAGTGAATTACGGTATGGCAGGGGTGGAGAGCAGTACTTC. As protein: CASSELRYGRGGEQYF.

The chain has TRBV5-4 and TRBJ2-2, with 15 nucleotides matching TRBD2. The CDR3 consists of 17 residues. The germline V gene has CDR1 SGHNT and CDR2 YYREEE (reference sequence). V lost 3 bases and J lost 7; bases outside the gene matches: 7. The CDR3 here is CASSSPGLAGGIGELFF. The CDR3 bases are TGTGCCAGCAGCTCCCCGGGACTAGCGGGAGGCATCGGGGAGCTGTTTTTT. The full variable domain, rest sourced from reference TRBV5-4 and TRBJ2-2, is ETGVTQSPTHLIKTRGQQVTLRCSSQSGHNTVSWYQQALGQGPQFIFQYYREEENGRGNFPPRFSGLQFPNYSSELNVNALELDDSALYLCASSSPGLAGGIGELFFGEGSRLTVL.

This clone was detected ten times or more. The chain has TRBV30 and TRBJ2-4; 11 bases line up with TRBD2. The germline V gene encodes CDR1 GTSNPN and CDR2 SVGIG (reference sequence). The V and J ends lost 7 bases and 7 bases, in that order; junction bases with no gene match: 6. This CDR3 has 13 amino acids. The CDR3 loop is CASSLAGANIQYF. DNA for the CDR3: TGTGCCTCATCACTAGCGGGAGCCAACATTCAGTACTTC.

The genes are TRBV5-4 and TRBJ2-7; tentative D call: TRBD2 (6 bases). V was cut by 4 bases and J by 3 bases, with 17 bases left in between. Germline CDR1 is SGHNT and CDR2 is YYREEE (reference sequence). This CDR3 contains 15 residues. The CDR3 nucleotides read TGTGCCAGCAGCACTGGGGCTAGCGCGGACTACGAGCAGTACTTC. Translation gives CASSTGASADYEQYF.

This clone showed up just a few times. V usage is TRBV2 and J usage is TRBJ2-1; D is possibly TRBD1 (5 bases). Deletions cut 2 bases from V and 6 bases from J, with 14 bases between. The CDR3 sequence is 15 residues long. Germline lookup yields CDR1 SNHLY and CDR2 FYNNEI. The CDR3 loop is CASSEWSRGPNEQFF. The CDR3 coding sequence is TGTGCCAGCAGTGAATGGAGTAGGGGCCCCAATGAGCAGTTCTTC. Drawing the rest from reference TRBV2 and TRBJ2-1, the complete variable domain is EPEVTQTPSHQVTQMGQEVILRCVPISNHLYFYWYRQILGQKVEFLVSFYNNEISEKSEIFDDQFSVERPDGSNFTLKIRSTKLEDSAMYFCASSEWSRGPNEQFFGPGTRLTVL.

The V call is TRBV18, the J call TRBJ1-1; 11 bases are shared with TRBD1. With 5 bases clipped from V and 5 bases from J, the junction kept 7 bases outside the gene matches. Germline V gives CDR1 KGHSH, CDR2 LQKENI. The CDR3 consists of 15 residues. The CDR3 protein is CASSSGQGAQTEAFF. CDR3 bases: TGTGCCAGCTCAAGTGGACAGGGGGCGCAGACTGAAGCTTTCTTT. The full variable domain, completed using reference TRBV18 and TRBJ1-1, is NAGVMQNPRHLVRRRGQEARLRCSPMKGHSHVYWYRQLPEEGLKFMVYLQKENIIDESGMPKERFSAEFPKEGPSILRIQQVVRGDSAAYFCASSSGQGAQTEAFFGQGTRLTVV.

The chain links TRBV4-3 to TRBJ2-1; 14 nucleotides line up with TRBD2. Germline assignment: CDR1 LGHNA and CDR2 YSLEER. The CDR3 contains 17 residues. V gave up 0 bases and J gave up 7 bases; unmatched junction bases: 5. The CDR3 sequence: CASSQDSGTSGSNEQFF. CDR3 DNA: TGCGCCAGCAGCCAAGATTCAGGGACTAGCGGGAGTAATGAGCAGTTCTTC.

CDR3 sequence: CASSSRLAGVKNEQFF. In DNA form, the CDR3 reads TGTGCCAGCAGTTCCCGACTAGCGGGAGTTAAGAATGAGCAGTTCTTC. The chain recombines TRBV28 with TRBJ2-1; 12 bases fit TRBD2. Germline V CDR1 and CDR2: MDHEN, SYDVKM. The junction had 8 bases not matched to a gene; V was cut back by 4 bases and J by 7 bases. The length of the CDR3 is 16 residues.

This clone occurred a few times. The chain employs TRBV4-2 and TRBJ2-3; 10 bases line up with TRBD1. Trimming at V came to 4 bases and at J to 4 bases, leaving 11 bases not matched to a gene. The CDR3 contains 17 residues. Looked up from germline, CDR1 is LGHNA and CDR2 is YNFKEQ. CDR3 coding DNA: TGTGCCAGCAGCCCCTACCCCGGCGGACAGGGGGCAGATACGCAGTATTTT. It translates to CASSPYPGGQGADTQYF.

The rearrangement joins TRBV7-3 to TRBJ2-2, with 7 bases lining up with TRBD1. V shed 2 bases, J shed 1 base, and the junction held 4 bases outside the gene matches. Germline V gene data show CDR1 as SGHTA and CDR2 as FQGTGA. The CDR3 loop spans 16 amino acids. The CDR3 sequence: CASSLSGTVNTGELFF. CDR3 coding DNA: TGTGCCAGCAGCTTATCGGGGACAGTGAACACCGGGGAGCTGTTTTTT.

As concerns this clone: Additional DNA sequences in this sample encode the identical CDR3. The chain combines TRBV18 with TRBJ2-5, with 9 positions matching TRBD1. V was clipped by 2 bases and J by 5 bases; unmatched bases: 0. Germline CDR1 and CDR2: KGHSH and LQKENI. The length of the CDR3 is 13 residues. The CDR3 sequence is CASSPGQGETQYF. The DNA for the CDR3 is TGTGCCAGCTCACCAGGACAGGGGGAGACCCAGTACTTC. The whole variable domain, filled in from reference TRBV18 and TRBJ2-5, reads NAGVMQNPRHLVRRRGQEARLRCSPMKGHSHVYWYRQLPEEGLKFMVYLQKENIIDESGMPKERFSAEFPKEGPSILRIQQVVRGDSAAYFCASSPGQGETQYFGPGTRLLVL.

This chain uses TRBV11-2 with TRBJ2-3; 7 bases fit TRBD1. J gave up 3 bases and V 3 bases, and 6 bases lay outside the gene matches. The CDR3 is 15 amino acids. Germline V CDR1 and CDR2: SGHAT, FQNNGV. This CDR3 is CASSLTGTDTDTQYF. As DNA, the CDR3 is TGTGCCAGCAGCTTGACCGGGACAGATACAGATACGCAGTATTTT.

The chain has TRBV23-1 and TRBJ2-7; 7 positions match TRBD2. TRBV23-1 is placed among ORFs of uncertain function. V gave up 0 bases and J gave up 5 bases; unmatched junction bases: 16. This CDR3 comprises 18 residues. CDR3 in amino acids: CASSQSRARGRAVHEQYV. CDR3 DNA sequence: TGCGCCAGCAGTCAATCGCGGGCCAGAGGGAGGGCGGTCCACGAGCAGTACGTC.

V is TRBV5-1 and J is TRBJ2-3; perhaps TRBD2 as D (6 bases). V dropped 0 bases and J dropped 0 bases, with 11 bases sitting between them. Germline values: CDR1 SGHRS, CDR2 YFSETQ. The CDR3 covers 16 residues. CDR3: CASSLAGGASTDTQYF. The CDR3 DNA reads as TGCGCCAGCAGCTTGGCAGGCGGGGCTAGCACAGATACGCAGTATTTT.

This clone was seen only a few times. The chain is built from TRBV30 and TRBJ1-1; possibly TRBD1 for D (5 bases). CDR3 length: 15 amino acids. Looked up from germline, CDR1 is GTSNPN and CDR2 is SVGIG (reference sequence). Trimming removed 0 bases at V and 4 bases at J, with 15 bases between. CDR3 nucleotides: TGTGCCTGGAGTGTAGCCCCGGGCCAGGGCACTGAAGCTTTCTTT. This sequence encodes CAWSVAPGQGTEAFF.